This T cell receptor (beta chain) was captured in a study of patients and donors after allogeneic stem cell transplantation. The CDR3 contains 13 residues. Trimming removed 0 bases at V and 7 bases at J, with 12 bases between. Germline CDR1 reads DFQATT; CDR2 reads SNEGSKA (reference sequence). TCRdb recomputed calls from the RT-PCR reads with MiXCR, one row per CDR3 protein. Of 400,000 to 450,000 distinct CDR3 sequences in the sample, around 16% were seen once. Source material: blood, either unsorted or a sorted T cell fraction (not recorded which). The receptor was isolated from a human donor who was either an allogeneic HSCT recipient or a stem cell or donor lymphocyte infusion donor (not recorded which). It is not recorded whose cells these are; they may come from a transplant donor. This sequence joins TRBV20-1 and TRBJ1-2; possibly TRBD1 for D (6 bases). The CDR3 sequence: CSAREAGVLGYTF. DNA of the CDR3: TGCAGTGCTAGAGAGGCAGGGGTTCTTGGCTACACCTTC.